Below are 2 T cell receptor beta chains sequenced from a single sample in a study of identical twins. TCRdb processed the 5' RACE reads anew with MiXCR; each CDR3 protein has one entry. The table includes about 900,000 distinct CDR3 sequences, 12% detected once. These sequences were also reported in another study, on yellow fever vaccine responses in identical twins.

Sequencing used PBMCs. The receptors were gathered from a woman in her late teens or twenties in good health.

This rearrangement joins TRBV6-2 or TRBV6-3 to TRBJ2-7; D is unresolved. Trimming stripped 0 bases from V and 0 bases from J, with 6 bases between. Germline V lookup: CDR1 MNHEY, CDR2 SVGEGT. The CDR3 is 14 residues long. The CDR3 DNA follows: TGTGCCAGCAGTTACTCGACATACTCCTACGAGCAGTACGTC. It is translated as CASSYSTYSYEQYV.

The rearrangement links TRBV6-1 to TRBJ1-6, with no clear D. The CDR3 sequence is 13 residues long. Germline lookup yields CDR1 MNHNS and CDR2 SASEGT. V was shortened by 5 bases and J by 8 bases, with 10 bases between the two germline ends. The CDR3 DNA follows: TGTGCCAGCAGTCTCTTTCGGGATTCACCCCTCCACTTT. Protein product: CASSLFRDSPLHF.